This T cell receptor beta chain is from a study of control samples from healthy donors and cancer patients. Produced via immunoSEQ multiplex PCR; TCRdb's table is partial and in-frame only. The sample includes over 85,000 clones, roughly nine tenths seen only once; the top ten take over 2%. Per the germline V gene, CDR1 is LGHNT and CDR2 is FRNRAP. The CDR3 consists of 14 residues. The ends were cut back, 7 bases at V and 3 bases at J, with 15 bases in the middle. The sequenced material came from blood. V usage is TRBV12-5 and J usage is TRBJ1-2; possibly TRBD1 for D (5 bases). This TCR came from a woman younger than 30 in good health. As DNA, the CDR3 is TGTGCTAGTGTTGGGACGGAGGACTACTATGGCTACACCTTC. Protein: CASVGTEDYYGYTF.